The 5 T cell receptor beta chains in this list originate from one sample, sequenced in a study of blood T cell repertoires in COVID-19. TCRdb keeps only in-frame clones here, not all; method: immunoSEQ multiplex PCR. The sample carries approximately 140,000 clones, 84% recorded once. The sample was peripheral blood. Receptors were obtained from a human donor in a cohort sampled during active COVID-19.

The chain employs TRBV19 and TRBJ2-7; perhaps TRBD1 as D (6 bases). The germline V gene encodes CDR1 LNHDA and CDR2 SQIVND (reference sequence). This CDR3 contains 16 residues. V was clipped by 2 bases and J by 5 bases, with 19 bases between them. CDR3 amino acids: CASSIRLGGKLDEQYF. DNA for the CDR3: TGTGCCAGTAGTATACGGCTTGGGGGCAAATTGGACGAGCAGTACTTC.

The CDR3 sequence is CASSLQGGGNSPLHF. CDR3 in DNA: TGTGCCAGCAGCTTACAAGGGGGTGGTAATTCACCCCTCCACTTT. This chain connects TRBV7-2 to TRBJ1-6; tentatively, D is TRBD1 (6 bases). From germline, CDR1 is SGHTA and CDR2 FQGNSA. The CDR3 extends over 15 amino acids. The V end was cut by 2 bases, the J end by 6 bases, with 11 bases between.

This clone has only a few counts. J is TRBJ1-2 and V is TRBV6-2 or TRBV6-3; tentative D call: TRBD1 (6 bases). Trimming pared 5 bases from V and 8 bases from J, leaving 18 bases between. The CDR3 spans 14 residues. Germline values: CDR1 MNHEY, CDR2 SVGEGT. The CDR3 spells CASSDRRDNQGYTF. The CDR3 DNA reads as TGTGCCAGCAGTGACCGCCGGGACAATCAGGGCTACACCTTC.

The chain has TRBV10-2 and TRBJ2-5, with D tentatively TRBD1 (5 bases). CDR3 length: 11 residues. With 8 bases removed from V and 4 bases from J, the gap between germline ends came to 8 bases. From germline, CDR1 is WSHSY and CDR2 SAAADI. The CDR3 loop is CASGRGETQYF. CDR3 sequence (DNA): TGCGCCAGCGGTAGGGGAGAGACCCAGTACTTC.

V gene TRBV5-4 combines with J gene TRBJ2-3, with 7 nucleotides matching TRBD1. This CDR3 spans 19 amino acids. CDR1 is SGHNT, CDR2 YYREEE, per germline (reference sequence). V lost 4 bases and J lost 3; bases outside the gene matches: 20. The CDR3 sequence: CASSPRSGQRSGGTDTQYF. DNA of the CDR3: TGTGCCAGCAGCCCGAGGTCGGGACAGCGGAGCGGTGGGACAGATACGCAGTATTTT.